This TCR beta chain comes out of a study of T cell responses to AZD1222 COVID-19 vaccine. Profiled with immunoSEQ multiplex PCR; TCRdb holds only in-frame clones, not every one. The repertoire has about 79,000 clones, approximately 80% of them found once; the top ten carry 22%. The CDR3 is made up of 16 amino acids. After removal of 6 bases from V and 0 bases from J, the junction contained 4 bases not matched to a gene. Germline assignment: CDR1 SNHLY and CDR2 FYNNEI. This TCR came from an adult in good health. V usage is TRBV2 and J usage is TRBJ2-1; 11 positions agree with TRBD2. This material consisted of peripheral blood, taken on day 0 of AZD1222 vaccination. The CDR3 protein is CASRRLAGGSYNEQFF. As DNA, the CDR3 is TGTGCCAGCAGACGCCTAGCGGGGGGCTCCTACAATGAGCAGTTCTTC. Full variable domain (remainder filled in from reference TRBV2 and TRBJ2-1): EPEVTQTPSHQVTQMGQEVILRCVPISNHLYFYWYRQILGQKVEFLVSFYNNEISEKSEIFDDQFSVERPDGSNFTLKIRSTKLEDSAMYFCASRRLAGGSYNEQFFGPGTRLTVL.